This T cell receptor (delta chain) emerged from a study of γδ T cells in repeated Plasmodium falciparum infection. Overall study: Samples were taken at baseline, before some infections, and 21 days after each.

Regarding this clone: Its antigen is unidentified. A far larger clone is one nucleotide away, so this likely arose from a read error. Other DNA sequences in this sample translate to the same CDR3.

Per the germline V gene, CDR1 is TSWWSYY and CDR2 is QGS. This CDR3 spans 23 amino acids. TCRdb reanalyzed the multiplex PCR reads using CATT. Among over 90,000 delta-chain clones listed, over 0.75% were seen once. Flow sorting of PBMC yielded separate Vgamma9/Vdelta2+ and Vdelta2-negative gammadelta T cell populations for bulk repertoire analysis. Notes on the study in general: In Vdelta2-negative, largely Vdelta1+, gammadelta repertoires, repeated controlled infections appeared to drive clonal selection waves. Vgamma9/Vdelta2+ T cells showed a stable polyclonal repertoire with shared TCRgamma sequences.

Sequencing used gamma-delta T cells from blood. The V gene is listed as TRDV1; no J gene was called; TRDD3, the table's D call, was not compared with the DNA. This clonotype was obtained from a pool of human donors (malaria-infected and uninfected, not separated). CDR3 nucleotide sequence: TGTGCTCTTGGGGAAGGTAGTCCTTTGTACTGGGGGATACAAAGGGGATCGACCGATAAGCTCATCTTT. Translated, it gives CALGEGSPLYWGIQRGSTDKLIF.